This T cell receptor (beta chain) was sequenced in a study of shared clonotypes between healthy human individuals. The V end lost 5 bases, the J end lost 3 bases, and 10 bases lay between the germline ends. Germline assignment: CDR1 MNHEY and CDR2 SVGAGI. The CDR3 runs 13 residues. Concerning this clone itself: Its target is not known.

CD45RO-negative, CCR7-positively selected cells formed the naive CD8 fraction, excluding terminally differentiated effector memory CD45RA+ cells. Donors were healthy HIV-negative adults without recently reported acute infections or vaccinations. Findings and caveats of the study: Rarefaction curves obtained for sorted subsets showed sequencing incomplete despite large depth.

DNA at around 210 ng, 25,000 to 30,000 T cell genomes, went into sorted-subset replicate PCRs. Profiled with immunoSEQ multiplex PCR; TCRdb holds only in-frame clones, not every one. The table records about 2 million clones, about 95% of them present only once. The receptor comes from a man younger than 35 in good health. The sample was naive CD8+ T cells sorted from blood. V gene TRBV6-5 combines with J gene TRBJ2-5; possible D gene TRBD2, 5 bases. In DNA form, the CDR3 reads TGTGCCAGCAGTACCGGAGGAGAAGAGACCCAGTACTTC. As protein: CASSTGGEETQYF.